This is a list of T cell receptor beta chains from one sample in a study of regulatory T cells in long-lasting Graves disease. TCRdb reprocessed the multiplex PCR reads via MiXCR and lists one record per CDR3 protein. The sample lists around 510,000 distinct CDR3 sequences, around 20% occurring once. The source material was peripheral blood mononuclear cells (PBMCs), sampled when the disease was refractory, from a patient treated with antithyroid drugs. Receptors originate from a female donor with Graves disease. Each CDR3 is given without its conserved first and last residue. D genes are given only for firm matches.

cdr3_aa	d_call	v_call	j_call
ASSEDGDQETQY	-	TRBV6-1	TRBJ2-5
ASRGRRGRKQTNEKLF	-	TRBV28	TRBJ1-4
SVTDRLTYEQY	TRBD1	TRBV29-1	TRBJ2-7
ASSLADVEEQY	-	TRBV11-2	TRBJ2-7
ATSKRTGGYGETQY	TRBD1	TRBV15	TRBJ2-5
AISAEGPQTGEQY	-	TRBV10-3	TRBJ2-7
ASSLGTGHSEQY	TRBD1	TRBV3-1	TRBJ2-7
ASSAGQENGYT	TRBD1	TRBV5-1	TRBJ1-2
AISEDLAGGGNEQF	TRBD2	TRBV10-3	-
SATRASDGWPYEQY	-	TRBV20-1	TRBJ2-7
AWSVFGEDGYT	-	TRBV30	TRBJ1-2
ASSSPRGLAGSYEQY	TRBD2	TRBV19	TRBJ2-7
ASSAGYSYEQY	-	TRBV6-1	TRBJ2-7
ASSRTTVLNTEAF	-	TRBV2	TRBJ1-1
ASSKLGTGRVSYEQY	-	TRBV6-1	TRBJ2-7
ASSRFGTSSSYNSPLH	-	TRBV7-2	TRBJ1-6
ASSWWSAGTGELF	-	TRBV6-5	TRBJ2-2
ASSLYRETQY	-	TRBV5-8	TRBJ2-5
ATSEGTGNTEAF	-	TRBV24-1	TRBJ1-1
ASDPTGILNTEAF	-	TRBV19	TRBJ1-1
ASSLAGTVGSEKLF	-	TRBV7-9	TRBJ1-4
ASSVFGPEAF	-	TRBV6-1	TRBJ1-1
AISETGNTEAF	-	TRBV10-3	TRBJ1-1
ASSPRTSGRAVETQY	TRBD2	TRBV7-9	TRBJ2-5
ASSSSRSGVFMNTEAF	-	TRBV7-8	TRBJ1-1
AWSHGNIEQY	-	TRBV30	TRBJ2-7
ASSYPSDTSSGELF	-	TRBV6-9	TRBJ2-2
ASSLTLQEMKGYT	-	TRBV12-3/TRBV12-4	TRBJ1-2
ASSSSRRGLDNEQF	-	TRBV11-1	TRBJ2-1
ASSLRLVNNEQF	-	TRBV6-2/TRBV6-3	TRBJ2-1
ASSHLRQGSFYEQY	TRBD1	TRBV3-1	TRBJ2-7
ATRESTGELF	-	TRBV6-1	TRBJ2-2
ASRPPRTVGKYGYT	-	TRBV27	TRBJ1-2
ASSLEGFRWLF	-	TRBV12-3/TRBV12-4	TRBJ1-4
SAGTGRPF	-	TRBV29-1	TRBJ1-1
ASSLGQGSDEQY	-	TRBV5-1	TRBJ2-7
AISEEPGQGVYT	TRBD1	TRBV10-3	TRBJ1-2
ASSRPGPTGTQY	-	TRBV7-9	TRBJ2-5
ASSYPGQWTLYEQY	TRBD1	TRBV6-9	TRBJ2-7
ASSSGTGNQPQH	TRBD1	TRBV7-9	TRBJ1-5
ASSLYSGGPGETQY	TRBD2	TRBV5-5	TRBJ2-5
ASSILESNQPQH	-	TRBV12-3/TRBV12-4	TRBJ1-5
ASSFGPPWEQQY	-	TRBV27	TRBJ2-7
ASSFDTRDIMRT	-	TRBV19	TRBJ1-2
ASSITGTRIGELF	-	TRBV19	TRBJ2-2
SVVPSLDSFGNTIY	-	TRBV29-1	TRBJ1-3